The 29 T cell receptor beta chains below come from one sample, sequenced in a study of T cell repertoires in cytomegalovirus infection. Their cognate antigens are unknown. One entry per CDR3 protein results from TCRdb running MiXCR on the reads. This sample has hundreds of thousands of distinct CDR3 sequences, with about 33% found just once. Sequencing was performed on cultured PBMCs, taken from culture after CMV antigen stimulation. These TCRs come from a human donor in good health (CMV status not recorded). Some clones in this sample may be carry-over from other donors' samples.

This clonotype was seen only a few times. This chain connects TRBV7-2 to TRBJ2-3; D may correspond to TRBD1 or TRBD2 (6 bases each). Germline assignment: CDR1 SGHTA and CDR2 FQGNSA. V was pared by 1 base and J by 4 bases, with 21 bases between. This CDR3 spans 18 amino acids. This CDR3 is CASSLGRGIGMRADTQYF. The CDR3 DNA follows: TGTGCCAGCAGCTTAGGGAGGGGGATCGGCATGAGGGCAGATACGCAGTATTTT.

This clonotype showed up just a few times. This rearrangement joins TRBV5-6 to TRBJ2-1, with 9 positions matching TRBD2. The V segment lost 3 bases and the J segment 0 bases; nucleotides outside the gene matches: 7. Germline V gene lookup returns CDR1 SGHDT and CDR2 YYEEEE. The CDR3 is 17 residues long. CDR3 sequence reads: CASSSLLAGSSYNEQFF. The CDR3, as DNA: TGTGCCAGCAGCTCCCTGCTAGCGGGAAGCTCCTACAATGAGCAGTTCTTC.

This sequence joins TRBV6-5 and TRBJ2-3; 9 nucleotides line up with TRBD2. This CDR3 region has 14 residues. Germline V lookup: CDR1 MNHEY, CDR2 SVGAGI. J lost 3 bases, V lost 6 bases, and 4 bases had no gene match. The CDR3 sequence is CASRRTSETDTQYF. CDR3 nucleotide sequence: TGTGCCAGCAGACGGACTAGCGAGACAGATACGCAGTATTTT.

As concerns this clonotype: The missing conserved phenylalanine or tryptophan at the end of this CDR3 makes a read error likely. The chain uses TRBV10-3 and TRBJ1-1; tentatively, D is TRBD1 (5 bases). The V and J ends lost 4 bases and 0 bases respectively, with 9 bases between them. The germline CDR1 and CDR2 sequences are ENHRY and SYGVKD. The CDR3 sequence is 14 residues long. CDR3 DNA: TGTGCCATCAGTGGGGAAGGGGTGAACACTGAAGCTTTCTTG. As protein: CAISGEGVNTEAFL.

This rearrangement joins TRBV27 to TRBJ2-1; maybe TRBD2 (6 bases). The V gene lost 6 bases and the J gene lost 5 bases, with 20 bases spanning the gap. The CDR3 runs to 16 residues. Germline assignment: CDR1 MNHEY and CDR2 SMNVEV (reference sequence). CDR3 bases: TGTGCCAGCAGACTAGGACTCGGCGGGATAAACAATGAGCAGTTCTTC. Amino acids: CASRLGLGGINNEQFF.

In DNA form, the CDR3 reads TGCGCCAGCAGCCCCATGACTAGCGGGGGGGGCACAGATACGCAGTATTTT. Protein sequence: CASSPMTSGGGTDTQYF. The chain uses TRBV5-1 and TRBJ2-3; 14 nucleotides line up with TRBD2. The CDR3 covers 17 residues. V trimming: 4 bases; J trimming: 1 base; junction bases outside the gene matches: 5. The germline gives CDR1 SGHRS, CDR2 YFSETQ. Full variable domain (outside the CDR3, taken from reference TRBV5-1 and TRBJ2-3): KAGVTQTPRYLIKTRGQQVTLSCSPISGHRSVSWYQQTPGQGLQFLFEYFSETQRNKGNFPGRFSGRQFSNSRSEMNVSTLELGDSALYLCASSPMTSGGGTDTQYFGPGTRLTVL.

This clonotype was seen many times. This sequence joins TRBV7-2 and TRBJ2-3; unclear D gene. V lost 1 base and J lost 1, with 6 bases in between. The CDR3 extends over 14 amino acids. Germline V gives CDR1 SGHTA, CDR2 FQGNSA. The CDR3 sequence: CASSLVSRTDTQYF. The CDR3 nucleotides are TGTGCCAGCAGCTTAGTGTCCCGCACAGATACGCAGTATTTT.

This clonotype was counted a few times. This chain links TRBV4-2 with TRBJ2-1, with TRBD2 matching over 10 bases. CDR1 LGHNA and CDR2 YNFKEQ come from the germline V gene. Losses at the gene ends were 1 base for V and 7 bases for J; bases not matched to a gene: 7. The CDR3 has 16 residues. The CDR3 DNA sequence: TGTGCCAGCAGCCAAGTCAGGCCTAGCGGGAGAAATGAGCAGTTCTTC. It translates to CASSQVRPSGRNEQFF.

This clonotype has just a few counts. CDR3 loop: CASSIGALGGGGYTF. The CDR3 bases are TGTGCCAGTAGTATAGGTGCCCTCGGCGGTGGAGGCTACACCTTC. This chain uses TRBV19 with TRBJ1-2; D gene uncertain. The CDR3 sequence is 15 residues long. Per germline, CDR1 LNHDA and CDR2 SQIVND (reference sequence). Trimming removed 1 base at V and 8 bases at J, with 17 bases between.

This clonotype has more than one count but fewer than ten. The rearrangement uses TRBV6-2 or TRBV6-3 and TRBJ2-7, with TRBD2 matching over 13 bases. CDR1 and CDR2 from the germline V gene are MNHEY and SVGEGT. The CDR3 spans 15 residues. V was pared by 6 bases and J by 1 base, with 3 bases of the junction left unmatched. In DNA, the CDR3 is TGTGCCAGCAGGACTAGCGGGAGGATTTCCTACGAGCAGTACTTC. Translating gives CASRTSGRISYEQYF.

This clonotype has only one observation. J is TRBJ2-1 and V is TRBV7-6; 8 nucleotides match TRBD2. V gave up 5 bases and J gave up 7 bases; unmatched junction bases: 7. CDR3 length: 14 amino acids. Germline CDR1 reads SGHVS; CDR2 reads FNYEAQ. Written as DNA, the CDR3 is TGTGCCAGCAGCCTACCGGGAGGGTGGAATGAGCAGTTCTTC. Translation: CASSLPGGWNEQFF. The variable domain in full, with the rest retrieved from reference TRBV7-6 and TRBJ2-1, is GAGVSQSPRYKVTKRGQDVALRCDPISGHVSLYWYRQALGQGPEFLTYFNYEAQQDKSGLPNDRFSAERPEGSISTLTIQRTEQRDSAMYRCASSLPGGWNEQFFGPGTRLTVL.

V and J are TRBV20-1 and TRBJ1-1; possible D gene TRBD1, 6 bases. The CDR3 consists of 14 residues. Germline-derived CDR1 and CDR2 are DFQATT and SNEGSKA (reference sequence). Trimming cost V 0 bases and J 0 bases, with 8 bases left between them. In DNA form, the CDR3 reads TGCAGTGCTAGAGAGGACAGCTTGAACACTGAAGCTTTCTTT. It translates to CSAREDSLNTEAFF.

This clonotype was detected many times. The V gene is TRBV7-2, the J gene TRBJ2-2, with 11 bases identical to TRBD2. With 8 bases clipped from V and 2 bases from J, the junction kept 1 base outside the gene matches. Germline V gene lookup returns CDR1 SGHTA and CDR2 FQGNSA. CDR3 size: 14 residues. The CDR3 bases are TGTGCCAGCGGGACTAGCGGAAACACCGGGGAGCTGTTTTTT. Encoded protein: CASGTSGNTGELFF.

This clonotype was detected many times. This chain links TRBV7-2 with TRBJ2-5; TRBD2 matches 7 bases. The V gene end was trimmed by 4 bases and the J gene end by 3 bases; junction bases not matched to a gene: 8. Germline assignment: CDR1 SGHTA and CDR2 FQGNSA. CDR3 size: 15 residues. The CDR3 DNA sequence: TGTGCCAGCAGCTCACAGTCCGCGGGGGAAGAGACCCAGTACTTC. This encodes CASSSQSAGEETQYF. Based on the CDR3 plus reference TRBV7-2 and TRBJ2-5, the full variable domain is GAGVSQSPSNKVTEKGKDVELRCDPISGHTALYWYRQSLGQGLEFLIYFQGNSAPDKSGLPSDRFSAERTGGSVSTLTIQRTQQEDSAVYLCASSSQSAGEETQYFGPGTRLLVL.

There are many counts of this clonotype. The V call is TRBV11-3, the J call TRBJ2-1; perhaps TRBD1 as D (6 bases). V lost 4 bases and J lost 6, with 16 bases in between. There are 15 residues in the CDR3. The germline CDR1 and CDR2 sequences are SGHNT and YENEEA. CDR3 region: CASSSTPSRGNEQFF. The DNA of the CDR3 is TGTGCCAGCAGCTCCACTCCTTCCAGGGGCAATGAGCAGTTCTTC.

J is TRBJ2-7 and V is TRBV19; 8 positions agree with TRBD1. J gave up 2 bases and V 5 bases, and 11 bases lay outside the gene matches. Per the germline V gene, CDR1 is LNHDA and CDR2 is SQIVND (reference sequence). The CDR3 sequence is 16 residues long. In DNA form, the CDR3 reads TGTGCCAGTAGTCTCCACCGACAGGGGTTTACCTACGAGCAGTACTTC. Protein sequence: CASSLHRQGFTYEQYF.

This clonotype appeared a few times. The chain links TRBV12-3 or TRBV12-4 to TRBJ2-2; D perhaps matches TRBD1 (7 bases). V was trimmed by 5 bases and J by 6 bases, leaving 16 bases between them. The CDR3 extends over 15 amino acids. CDR3 region: CASSRPQGGSGELFF. The CDR3 DNA follows: TGTGCCAGCAGTCGTCCCCAGGGGGGTTCCGGGGAGCTGTTTTTT.

J is TRBJ2-1 and V is TRBV9; 8 positions match TRBD1. CDR1 is SGDLS, CDR2 YYNGEE, per germline. The CDR3 loop spans 18 amino acids. Trimming removed 4 bases from V and 6 bases from J; junction bases left unmatched: 18. This CDR3 is CASSPAWGRTGNTNEQFF. CDR3 DNA sequence: TGTGCCAGCAGCCCGGCCTGGGGGAGGACAGGGAACACCAATGAGCAGTTCTTC.

J is TRBJ2-7 and V is TRBV6-5; D is unresolved. The CDR3 length is 13 residues. The V gene lost 0 bases and the J gene lost 2 bases, with 5 bases spanning the gap. Germline V lookup: CDR1 MNHEY, CDR2 SVGAGI. In DNA, the CDR3 is TGTGCCAGCAGTTACTCGGGTCCCTACGAGCAGTACTTC. This codes for CASSYSGPYEQYF.

This chain uses TRBV6-2 or TRBV6-3 with TRBJ1-1; tentatively, D is TRBD1 (5 bases). Trimming shortened V by 2 bases and J by 10 bases, and 14 bases separated the two germline ends. The germline V gene has CDR1 MNHEY and CDR2 SVGEGT. The CDR3 consists of 13 residues. CDR3 DNA sequence: TGTGCCAGCAGTTACCTTAGCTCTGGGGGAGCTTTCTTT. The encoded protein is CASSYLSSGGAFF.

The chain carries TRBV20-1 and TRBJ1-2; tentative D call: TRBD1 (6 bases). V was cut by 4 bases and J by 8 bases, with 17 bases left in between. From germline, CDR1 is DFQATT and CDR2 SNEGSKA (reference sequence). CDR3 length: 13 residues. CDR3 region: CSAKGGGAVGYTF. In DNA, the CDR3 is TGCAGTGCTAAAGGTGGGGGCGCTGTCGGCTACACCTTC.

This clonotype was seen many times. V usage is TRBV7-9 and J usage is TRBJ2-3; D call uncertain. Trimming took 5 bases from V and 3 from J, leaving 12 bases between them. CDR1 and CDR2 from the germline V gene are SEHNR and FQNEAQ (reference sequence). This CDR3 is 14 amino acids long. This chain's CDR3 is CASSRRSGTDTQYF. The CDR3 nucleotides read TGTGCCAGCAGCCGAAGAAGTGGGACAGATACGCAGTATTTT.

The gene calls are TRBV7-2 and TRBJ1-2; 7 bases fit TRBD1. Germline CDR1 reads SGHTA; CDR2 reads FQGNSA. V trimming: 5 bases; J trimming: 7 bases; junction bases outside the gene matches: 4. This CDR3 has 12 residues. This CDR3 is CASSRDSFGYTF. The CDR3 DNA reads TGTGCCAGCAGCCGGGACAGCTTTGGCTACACCTTC.

This clonotype was detected many times. The chain couples TRBV28 to TRBJ2-7, with 7 nucleotides matching TRBD2. The trim removed 7 bases at V and 3 bases at J, leaving 9 bases unmatched. In germline, CDR1 is MDHEN, CDR2 SYDVKM. The CDR3 is made up of 14 amino acids. The CDR3 here is CASMLGGRDYEQYF. CDR3 coding DNA: TGTGCCAGCATGTTGGGGGGGAGAGACTACGAGCAGTACTTC.

This clonotype showed up many times. The V gene is TRBV7-2, the J gene TRBJ1-2; 8 nucleotides line up with TRBD1. Germline V gives CDR1 SGHTA, CDR2 FQGNSA. With V trimmed by 0 bases and J by 0 bases, 0 bases remained unmatched. The CDR3 runs 15 residues. CDR3 DNA sequence: TGTGCCAGCAGCTTAGCGGACAGGGCTAACTATGGCTACACCTTC. The encoded protein is CASSLADRANYGYTF.

The table lists this clonotype with a few counts. The rearrangement links TRBV28 to TRBJ2-5, with D maybe TRBD2 (6 bases). Germline CDR1 is MDHEN and CDR2 is SYDVKM. This CDR3 contains 13 residues. V was clipped by 7 bases and J by 5 bases, with 14 bases between them. The CDR3 nucleotides read TGTGCCAGCAAGCGGGTGGGGAATGAGACCCAGTACTTC. It codes for CASKRVGNETQYF.

The genes are TRBV29-1 and TRBJ2-3; D unresolved. The germline CDR1 and CDR2 sequences are SQVTM and ANQGSEA. V lost 4 bases to trimming and J lost 4 bases, with 3 bases between them. The CDR3 is 10 residues long. DNA of the CDR3: TGCAGCGTTGTTTCAGATACGCAGTATTTT. Its translation is CSVVSDTQYF.

This clonotype was seen a few times. The rearrangement uses TRBV6-8 and TRBJ2-7; D is perhaps TRBD2 (5 bases). The CDR3 length is 13 residues. CDR1 MNHGY and CDR2 SAAAGT come from the germline V gene. Trimming took 5 bases from V and 6 from J, leaving 14 bases between them. Written as DNA, the CDR3 is TGTGCCAGCAGTAGGCTGAGGGAATCCGAGCAGTACGTC. Translating it yields CASSRLRESEQYV.

V usage is TRBV3-1 and J usage is TRBJ2-3; D is undetermined. Germline lookup yields CDR1 LGHDT and CDR2 YNNKEL (reference sequence). Trimming took 1 base from V and 1 from J, leaving 3 bases between them. The CDR3 length is 13 residues. The CDR3 loop reads CASSQGGTDTQYF. The CDR3 region has the DNA TGTGCCAGCAGCCAAGGCGGCACAGATACGCAGTATTTT.